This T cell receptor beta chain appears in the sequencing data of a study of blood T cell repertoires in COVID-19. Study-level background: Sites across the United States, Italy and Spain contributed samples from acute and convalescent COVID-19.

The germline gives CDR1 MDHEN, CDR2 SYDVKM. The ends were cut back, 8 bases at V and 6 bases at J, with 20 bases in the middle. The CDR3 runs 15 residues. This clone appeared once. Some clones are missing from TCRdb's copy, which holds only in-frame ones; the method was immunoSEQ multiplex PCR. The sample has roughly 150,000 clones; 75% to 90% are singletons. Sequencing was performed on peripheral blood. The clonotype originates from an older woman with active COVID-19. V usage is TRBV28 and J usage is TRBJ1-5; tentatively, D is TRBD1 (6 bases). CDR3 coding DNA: TGTGCCAGCGGGGGACGGGGGGCGCGGAGTCAGCCCCAGCATTTT. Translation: CASGGRGARSQPQHF.